A single sample gave rise to the 18 T cell receptor beta chains below, sequenced in a study of T cell changes during pregnancy in multiple sclerosis. The data were produced by immunoSEQ multiplex PCR, yet TCRdb's version contains in-frame clones alone and is incomplete. The table lists roughly 100,000 clones, 92% of them singletons, with about 0.89% in the top ten. The sequencing here drew on peripheral blood, taken after pregnancy. The receptors were gathered from a female donor with multiple sclerosis, enrolled in a pregnancy study.

The chain recombines TRBV2 with TRBJ1-1, with a tentative D call TRBD1 (5 bases). This CDR3 spans 13 amino acids. In germline, CDR1 is SNHLY, CDR2 FYNNEI. Trimming removed 8 bases from V and 1 base from J, with 11 bases in between. The CDR3: CASGRGENTEAFF. In DNA form, the CDR3 reads TGTGCCAGCGGGCGGGGCGAGAACACTGAAGCTTTCTTT.

This CDR3 is CASSPRQGSSYEQYF. CDR3 in DNA: TGTGCCAGCAGCCCCCGACAGGGAAGCTCCTACGAGCAGTACTTC. The V gene is TRBV7-8, the J gene TRBJ2-7; 7 bases fit TRBD1. The trim removed 5 bases at V and 0 bases at J, leaving 7 bases unmatched. Germline-derived CDR1 and CDR2 are SGHVS and FQNEAQ. The CDR3 totals 15 residues.

In its sample, this clone was seen a few times. The chain links TRBV5-1 to TRBJ1-2; possibly TRBD1 for D (6 bases). Germline loops: CDR1 SGHRS, CDR2 YFSETQ. The length of the CDR3 is 15 residues. The V and J ends lost 0 bases and 2 bases respectively, with 11 bases between them. The CDR3 DNA sequence: TGCGCCAGCAGCTTGGGGGGGCGCCGAAACTATGGCTACACCTTC. Protein: CASSLGGRRNYGYTF.

This chain links TRBV19 with TRBJ2-1, with a possible D match to TRBD2 (5 bases). The CDR3 runs to 15 residues. Germline CDR1 reads LNHDA; CDR2 reads SQIVND (reference sequence). V was pared by 2 bases and J by 0 bases, with 8 bases between. As DNA, the CDR3 is TGTGCCAGTAGTATATCTGGGAGCTCCTACAATGAGCAGTTCTTC. This encodes CASSISGSSYNEQFF.

The chain employs TRBV12-2 and TRBJ2-7; TRBD1, the table's D call, lacks a check against the DNA. TRBV12-2 is listed as a pseudogene. The CDR3 has 14 amino acids. The CDR3 DNA is TGTGCAAGTCGCTTGCCGGGACAGCTTCTCGAGCAGTACTTC. Encoded protein: CASRLPGQLLEQYF.

The CDR3 here is CASSPTGASYEQYF. The CDR3 DNA follows: TGTGCCAGCAGCCCTACAGGGGCCTCCTACGAGCAGTACTTC. This chain uses TRBV7-9 with TRBJ2-7, with 7 bases fitting TRBD1. The germline gives CDR1 SEHNR, CDR2 FQNEAQ (reference sequence). The V segment lost 5 bases and the J segment 0 bases; nucleotides outside the gene matches: 4. The CDR3 has 14 amino acids.

About this clone: Other DNA sequences in this sample translate to the same CDR3. The gene calls are TRBV7-9 and TRBJ1-5; TRBD1 agrees at 7 bases. The CDR3 runs 15 residues. In germline, CDR1 is SEHNR, CDR2 FQNEAQ (reference sequence). Trimming at V came to 0 bases and at J to 3 bases, leaving 2 bases not matched to a gene. In DNA, the CDR3 is TGTGCCAGCAGCTTAGCAGGGGGCCCCAATCAGCCCCAGCATTTT. Translation gives CASSLAGGPNQPQHF.

This chain joins TRBV2 and TRBJ2-5; possible D gene TRBD1, 5 bases. With the DNA end fitting TRBJ2-7 better, the J assignment may be wrong. CDR3 size: 13 residues. From germline, CDR1 is SNHLY and CDR2 FYNNEI. In nucleotides, the CDR3 is TGTGCCAGCAGGGGGCCGGTGTCCTACGAGCAGTACTTC. This sequence encodes CASRGPVSYEQYF.

This clone was seen once. The rearrangement joins TRBV4-3 to TRBJ2-3, with 11 bases fitting TRBD2. V trimming: 0 bases; J trimming: 1 base; junction bases outside the gene matches: 0. The germline V gene has CDR1 LGHNA and CDR2 YSLEER. The CDR3 spans 16 residues. CDR3 coding DNA: TGCGCCAGCAGCCAAGAACTAGCGGGGGGCACAGATACGCAGTATTTT. Residues: CASSQELAGGTDTQYF.

This clone was counted a few times. The chain combines TRBV30 with TRBJ1-1; D perhaps matches TRBD1 (5 bases). The V end was cut by 2 bases, the J end by 1 base, with 14 bases between. Germline-derived CDR1 and CDR2 are GTSNPN and SVGIG (reference sequence). CDR3 size: 15 residues. CDR3: CAWSSDLGPNTEAFF. The CDR3 region has the DNA TGTGCCTGGAGTTCGGATTTGGGGCCGAACACTGAAGCTTTCTTT.

This chain connects TRBV6-5 to TRBJ1-4; 7 bases match TRBD1. V trimming: 4 bases; J trimming: 7 bases; junction bases outside the gene matches: 6. Germline V lookup: CDR1 MNHEY, CDR2 SVGAGI. This CDR3 is built from 14 residues. CDR3 protein: CASSSQGVSEKLFF. The DNA of the CDR3 is TGTGCCAGCAGTTCCCAGGGGGTTAGTGAAAAACTGTTTTTT.

The gene calls are TRBV29-1 and TRBJ2-1, with 14 nucleotides matching TRBD2. V shed 6 bases and J 3 bases; nucleotides not matched to a gene: 7. The CDR3 sequence is 16 residues long. Germline V gene data show CDR1 as SQVTM and CDR2 as ANQGSEA. For the CDR3, the DNA is TGCAGCGTGGCTGGGACTAGCGGGGGACTCTACAATGAGCAGTTCTTC. Translated: CSVAGTSGGLYNEQFF.

The rearrangement joins TRBV28 to TRBJ1-5, with TRBD1 identical over 9 bases. This CDR3 is built from 15 residues. Losses at the gene ends were 7 bases for V and 6 bases for J; bases not matched to a gene: 10. Looked up from germline, CDR1 is MDHEN and CDR2 is SYDVKM. This CDR3 reads CASTLGQGSSQPQHF. CDR3 in DNA: TGTGCCAGCACCCTGGGACAGGGTTCTTCTCAGCCCCAGCATTTT.

The chain carries TRBV7-2 and TRBJ2-7; 7 bases are shared with TRBD2. Germline V gene sequence: CDR1 SGHTA, CDR2 FQGNSA. V was clipped by 5 bases and J by 0 bases; unmatched bases: 10. CDR3 length equals 16 residues. CDR3 residues: CASSPSLARSSYEQYF. CDR3 sequence (DNA): TGTGCCAGCAGCCCCTCACTAGCGCGGAGCTCCTACGAGCAGTACTTC.

This clone was observed once. This sequence joins TRBV28 and TRBJ1-1; a weak D match, TRBD1 (5 bases). The CDR3 consists of 16 residues. The ends were cut back, 8 bases at V and 4 bases at J, with 23 bases in the middle. From germline, CDR1 is MDHEN and CDR2 SYDVKM. The CDR3 nucleotides read TGTGCCAGCGCGGACCCCTCGGGACGGGGGATCACTGAAGCTTTCTTT. Its translation: CASADPSGRGITEAFF.

This sequence joins TRBV13 and TRBJ1-6; no firm D call. The V end was cut by 6 bases, the J end by 14 bases, with 20 bases between. The CDR3 contains 14 residues. The germline V gene has CDR1 PRHDT and CDR2 FYEKMQ (reference sequence). The CDR3 DNA sequence: TGTGCCAGCAGGATTCGGGAAGGGTTCGGTACCCTCCACTTT. It specifies CASRIREGFGTLHF. The full variable domain, with the rest looked up from reference TRBV13 and TRBJ1-6, is AAGVIQSPRHLIKEKRETATLKCYPIPRHDTVYWYQQGPGQDPQFLISFYEKMQSDKGSIPDRFSAQQFSDYHSELNMSSLELGDSALYFCASRIREGFGTLHFGNGTRLTVT.

V gene TRBV5-1 combines with J gene TRBJ2-2, with 7 bases identical to TRBD2. The germline CDR1 and CDR2 sequences are SGHRS and YFSETQ. Trimming took 4 bases from V and 4 from J; bases not matched to a gene: 10. This CDR3 has 16 residues. The CDR3, as DNA: TGCGCCAGCAGCCGAGCGGAAGCGGGGCCCACCGGGGAGCTGTTTTTT. Protein product: CASSRAEAGPTGELFF.

The gene calls are TRBV6-1 and TRBJ2-5, with D perhaps matching TRBD1 (6 bases). The length of the CDR3 is 14 residues. Deletions cut 5 bases from V and 5 bases from J, with 15 bases between. Germline CDR1 is MNHNS and CDR2 is SASEGT. The chain's CDR3 is CASSPTGRSETQYF. Written as DNA, the CDR3 is TGTGCCAGCAGTCCAACAGGGCGGTCGGAGACCCAGTACTTC.